This TCR beta chain was recovered during a study of blood T cell repertoires in COVID-19. On the study more broadly: COVID-19 samples from acute and convalescent phases originated in the United States, Italy and Spain. Sample material is recorded as cDNA or gDNA derived from T cells, B-cell-depleted T cells, or PBMCs.

The data were produced by immunoSEQ multiplex PCR, yet TCRdb's version contains in-frame clones alone and is incomplete. The sample contains approximately 260,000 clones, approximately 84% of which appear only once. The germline V gene has CDR1 MGHRA and CDR2 YSYEKL. The CDR3 spans 17 residues. After removal of 4 bases from V and 5 bases from J, the junction contained 13 bases not matched to a gene. The receptor was derived from a human donor in a cohort sampled during active COVID-19. Sequenced sample: peripheral blood. This rearrangement joins TRBV4-1 to TRBJ2-1; 8 bases map to TRBD2. Here the CDR3 reads CASSLNVRTSRDNEQFF. CDR3 DNA sequence: TGCGCCAGCAGCCTCAACGTGAGGACTAGCCGCGACAATGAGCAGTTCTTC.